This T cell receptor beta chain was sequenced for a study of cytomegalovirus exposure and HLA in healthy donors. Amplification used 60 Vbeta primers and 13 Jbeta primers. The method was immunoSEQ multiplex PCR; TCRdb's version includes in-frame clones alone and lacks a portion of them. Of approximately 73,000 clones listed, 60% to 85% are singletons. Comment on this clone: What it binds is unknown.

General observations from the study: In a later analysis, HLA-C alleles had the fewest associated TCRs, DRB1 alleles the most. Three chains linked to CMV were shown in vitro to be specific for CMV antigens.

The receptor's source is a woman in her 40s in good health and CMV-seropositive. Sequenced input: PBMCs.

This chain's CDR3 is CASSAGTGGTEAFF. CDR3 DNA: TGTGCCAGCAGTGCCGGGACAGGGGGCACTGAAGCTTTCTTT. The gene calls are TRBV6-4 and TRBJ1-1; 11 nucleotides agree with TRBD1. Germline assignment: CDR1 MRHNA and CDR2 SNTAGT. The length of the CDR3 is 14 residues. Unmatched junction bases numbered 2, after V lost 4 bases and J lost 4 bases.